The following is a TCR beta chain sequence with its context. The CDR3 loop spans 15 amino acids. V lost 1 base to trimming and J lost 5 bases, with 14 bases between them. The germline gives CDR1 SGHTA, CDR2 FQGNSA. The sample comes from a study of T cell changes during pregnancy in multiple sclerosis. Assay used: immunoSEQ multiplex PCR; TCRdb lists only in-frame clones, some missing. The table records tens of thousands of clones, around nine tenths of them present only once. This sequence originates from a female donor in good health, enrolled as a control in a pregnancy study. This chain links TRBV7-2 with TRBJ1-1; D remains unclear. The sequenced sample was peripheral blood, obtained in the third trimester of pregnancy. Here the CDR3 DNA reads TGTGCCAGCAGCTTAGACGCGGGGTCGTGGACTGAAGCTTTCTTT. Protein sequence: CASSLDAGSWTEAFF.